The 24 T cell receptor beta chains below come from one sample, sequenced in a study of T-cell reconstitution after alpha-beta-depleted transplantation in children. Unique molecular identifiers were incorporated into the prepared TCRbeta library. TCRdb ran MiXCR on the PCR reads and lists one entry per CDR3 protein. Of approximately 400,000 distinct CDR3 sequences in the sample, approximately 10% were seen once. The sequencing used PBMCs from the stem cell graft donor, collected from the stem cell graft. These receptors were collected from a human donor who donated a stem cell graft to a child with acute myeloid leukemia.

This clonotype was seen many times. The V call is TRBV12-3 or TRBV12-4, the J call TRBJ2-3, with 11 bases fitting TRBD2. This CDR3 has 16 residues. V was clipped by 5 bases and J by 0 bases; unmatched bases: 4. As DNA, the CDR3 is TGTGCCAGCAGTACGACTAGCGGGGCTAGCACAGATACGCAGTATTTT. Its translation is CASSTTSGASTDTQYF.

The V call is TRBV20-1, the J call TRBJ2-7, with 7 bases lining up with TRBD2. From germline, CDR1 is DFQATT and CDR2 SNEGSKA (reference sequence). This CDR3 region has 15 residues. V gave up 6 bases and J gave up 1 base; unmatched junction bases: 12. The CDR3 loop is CSAARLGGPSYEQYF. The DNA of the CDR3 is TGCAGTGCCGCCCGTTTGGGAGGGCCTTCCTACGAGCAGTACTTC.

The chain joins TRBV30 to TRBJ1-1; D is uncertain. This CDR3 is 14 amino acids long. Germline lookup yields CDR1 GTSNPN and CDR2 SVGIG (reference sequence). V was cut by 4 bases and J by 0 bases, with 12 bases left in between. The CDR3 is CAWKGYRVNTEAFF. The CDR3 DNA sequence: TGTGCCTGGAAAGGTTATAGGGTGAACACTGAAGCTTTCTTT. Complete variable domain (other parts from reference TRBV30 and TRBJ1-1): SQTIHQWPATLVQPVGSPLSLECTVEGTSNPNLYWYRQAAGRGLQLLFYSVGIGQISSEVPQNLSASRPQDRQFILSSKKLLLSDSGFYLCAWKGYRVNTEAFFGQGTRLTVV.

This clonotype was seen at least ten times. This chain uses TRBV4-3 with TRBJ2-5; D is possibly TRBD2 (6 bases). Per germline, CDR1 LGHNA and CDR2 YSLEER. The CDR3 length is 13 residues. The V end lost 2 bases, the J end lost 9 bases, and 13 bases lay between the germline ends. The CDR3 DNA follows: TGCGCCAGCAGCCAAAATGCGGGAAAGGCCCAGTACTTC. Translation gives CASSQNAGKAQYF.

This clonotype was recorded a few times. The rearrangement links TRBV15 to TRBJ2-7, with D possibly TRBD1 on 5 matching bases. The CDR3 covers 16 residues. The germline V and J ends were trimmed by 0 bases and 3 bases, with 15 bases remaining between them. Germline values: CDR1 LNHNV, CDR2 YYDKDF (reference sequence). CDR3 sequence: CATSRDHIGQIYEQYV. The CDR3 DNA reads TGTGCCACCAGCAGAGATCATATAGGACAAATCTACGAGCAGTACGTC.

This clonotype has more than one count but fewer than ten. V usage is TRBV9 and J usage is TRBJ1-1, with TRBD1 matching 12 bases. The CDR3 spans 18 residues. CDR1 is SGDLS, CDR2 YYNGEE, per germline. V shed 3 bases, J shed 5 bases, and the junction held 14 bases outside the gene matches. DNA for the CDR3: TGTGCCAGCAGCGGTTCGGGGACAGGGGGCGCGCTTGGTACTGAAGCTTTCTTT. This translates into CASSGSGTGGALGTEAFF.

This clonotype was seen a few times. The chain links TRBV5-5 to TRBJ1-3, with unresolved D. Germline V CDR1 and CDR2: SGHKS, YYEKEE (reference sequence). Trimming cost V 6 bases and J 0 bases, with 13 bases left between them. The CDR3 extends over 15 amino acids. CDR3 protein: CASKFPQISGNTIYF. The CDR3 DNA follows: TGTGCCAGCAAATTCCCCCAAATCTCTGGAAACACCATATATTTT. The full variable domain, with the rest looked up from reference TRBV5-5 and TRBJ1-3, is DAGVTQSPTHLIKTRGQQVTLRCSPISGHKSVSWYQQVLGQGPQFIFQYYEKEERGRGNFPDRFSARQFPNYSSELNVNALLLGDSALYLCASKFPQISGNTIYFGEGSWLTVV.

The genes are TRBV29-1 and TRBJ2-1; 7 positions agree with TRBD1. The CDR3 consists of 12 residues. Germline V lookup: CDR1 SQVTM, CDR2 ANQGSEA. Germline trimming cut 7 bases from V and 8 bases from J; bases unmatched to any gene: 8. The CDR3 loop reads CSGLDRLDEQFF. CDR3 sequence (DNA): TGCAGCGGACTGGACAGGCTAGATGAGCAGTTCTTC.

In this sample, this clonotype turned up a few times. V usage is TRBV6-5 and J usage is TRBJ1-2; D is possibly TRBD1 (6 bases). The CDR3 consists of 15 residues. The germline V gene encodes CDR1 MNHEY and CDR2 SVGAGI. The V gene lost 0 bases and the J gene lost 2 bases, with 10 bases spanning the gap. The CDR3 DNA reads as TGTGCCAGCAGTTACTCGTCAGGGGCCAACTATGGCTACACCTTC. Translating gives CASSYSSGANYGYTF.

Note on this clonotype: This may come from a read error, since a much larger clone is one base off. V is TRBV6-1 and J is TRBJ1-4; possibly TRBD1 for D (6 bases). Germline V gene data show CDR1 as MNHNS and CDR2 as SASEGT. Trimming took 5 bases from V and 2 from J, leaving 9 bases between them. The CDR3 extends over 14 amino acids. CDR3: CASSTGSTNEKLFF. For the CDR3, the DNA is TGTGCCAGCAGTACAGGGTCCACTAATGAAAAACTGTTTTTT.

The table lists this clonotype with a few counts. CDR3 in amino acids: CSVWKAGADYEQYV. The CDR3 DNA reads TGCAGCGTGTGGAAAGCGGGGGCCGACTACGAGCAGTACGTC. The chain has TRBV29-1 and TRBJ2-7; 8 nucleotides agree with TRBD2. The ends lost 6 bases at V and 3 bases at J; junction bases unmatched: 10. The CDR3 is 14 amino acids. Looked up from germline, CDR1 is SQVTM and CDR2 is ANQGSEA.

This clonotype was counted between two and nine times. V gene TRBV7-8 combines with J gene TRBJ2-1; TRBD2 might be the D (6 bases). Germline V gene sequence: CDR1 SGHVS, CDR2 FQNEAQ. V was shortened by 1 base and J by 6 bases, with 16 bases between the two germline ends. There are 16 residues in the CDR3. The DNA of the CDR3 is TGTGCCAGCAGCTTAGTTGGAGGGACGGTAGGCAATGAGCAGTTCTTC. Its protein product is CASSLVGGTVGNEQFF.

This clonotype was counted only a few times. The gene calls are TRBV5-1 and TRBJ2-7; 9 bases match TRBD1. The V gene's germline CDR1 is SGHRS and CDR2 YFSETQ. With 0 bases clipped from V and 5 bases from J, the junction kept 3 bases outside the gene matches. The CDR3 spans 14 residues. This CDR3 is CASSLAGQGHEQYF. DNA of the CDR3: TGCGCCAGCAGCTTGGCGGGACAGGGACACGAGCAGTACTTC.

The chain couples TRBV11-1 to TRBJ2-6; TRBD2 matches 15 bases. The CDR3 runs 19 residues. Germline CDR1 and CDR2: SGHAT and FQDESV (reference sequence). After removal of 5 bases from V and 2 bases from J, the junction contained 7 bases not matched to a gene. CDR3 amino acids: CASSRGLAGGITGANVLTF. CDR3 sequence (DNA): TGTGCCAGCAGCCGAGGACTAGCGGGGGGGATAACTGGGGCCAACGTCCTGACTTTC.

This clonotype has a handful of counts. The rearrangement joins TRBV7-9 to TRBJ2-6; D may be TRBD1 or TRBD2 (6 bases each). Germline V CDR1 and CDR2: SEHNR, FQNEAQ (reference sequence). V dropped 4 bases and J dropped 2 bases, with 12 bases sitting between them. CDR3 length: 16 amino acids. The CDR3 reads CASSSWGAPGANVLTF. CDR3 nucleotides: TGTGCCAGCAGCTCCTGGGGGGCGCCTGGGGCCAACGTCCTGACTTTC.

In DNA, the CDR3 is TGTGCCAGCAGCGTACGGCTGATTGCCAGCACAGATACGCAGTATTTT. It translates to CASSVRLIASTDTQYF. The chain recombines TRBV9 with TRBJ2-3; D ambiguous. The ends were cut back, 1 base at V and 0 bases at J, with 12 bases in the middle. The CDR3 totals 16 residues. From germline, CDR1 is SGDLS and CDR2 YYNGEE.

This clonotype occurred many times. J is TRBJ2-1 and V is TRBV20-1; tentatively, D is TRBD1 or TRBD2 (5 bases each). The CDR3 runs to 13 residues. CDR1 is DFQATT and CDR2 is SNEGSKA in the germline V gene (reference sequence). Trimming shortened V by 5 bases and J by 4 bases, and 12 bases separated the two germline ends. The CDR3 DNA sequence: TGCAGTGCTGGGGACCGCGATTACAATGAGCAGTTCTTC. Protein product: CSAGDRDYNEQFF.

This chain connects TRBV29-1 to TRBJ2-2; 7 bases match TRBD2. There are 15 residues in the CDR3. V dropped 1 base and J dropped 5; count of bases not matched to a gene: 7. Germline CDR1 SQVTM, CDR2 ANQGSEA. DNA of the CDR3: TGCAGCGTTGAAGGGGGCAATAGCGGGACCGGGGAGCTGTTTTTT. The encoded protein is CSVEGGNSGTGELFF.

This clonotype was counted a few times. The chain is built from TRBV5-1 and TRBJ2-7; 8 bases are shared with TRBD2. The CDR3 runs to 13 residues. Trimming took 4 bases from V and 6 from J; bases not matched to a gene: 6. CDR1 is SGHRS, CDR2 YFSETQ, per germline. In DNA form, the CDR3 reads TGCGCCAGCAGCCCCGCGGGGGGTCGCGAGCAGTACGTC. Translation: CASSPAGGREQYV.

CDR3 DNA: TGTGCCATCAGTGCCGGGGGCCTTAATTCACCCCTCCACTTT. Encoded protein: CAISAGGLNSPLHF. The chain joins TRBV10-3 to TRBJ1-6; perhaps TRBD1 as D (6 bases). Trimming stripped 4 bases from V and 6 bases from J, with 10 bases between. CDR1 is ENHRY and CDR2 is SYGVKD in the germline V gene. The CDR3 totals 14 residues.

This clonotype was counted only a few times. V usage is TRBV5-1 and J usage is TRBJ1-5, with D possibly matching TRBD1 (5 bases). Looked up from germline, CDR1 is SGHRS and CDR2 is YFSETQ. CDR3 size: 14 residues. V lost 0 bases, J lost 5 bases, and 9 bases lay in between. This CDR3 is CASSLAGFDQPQHF. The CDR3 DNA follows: TGCGCCAGCAGCTTGGCAGGGTTCGATCAGCCCCAGCATTTT.

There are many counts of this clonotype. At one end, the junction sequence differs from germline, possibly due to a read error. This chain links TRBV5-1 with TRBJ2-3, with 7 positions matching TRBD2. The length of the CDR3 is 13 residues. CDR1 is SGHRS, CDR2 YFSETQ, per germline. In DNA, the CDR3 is TGCGCCAGCAGCTTGTCCCCTAGCGGTCCGAGGGATTTT. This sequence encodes CASSLSPSGPRDF.

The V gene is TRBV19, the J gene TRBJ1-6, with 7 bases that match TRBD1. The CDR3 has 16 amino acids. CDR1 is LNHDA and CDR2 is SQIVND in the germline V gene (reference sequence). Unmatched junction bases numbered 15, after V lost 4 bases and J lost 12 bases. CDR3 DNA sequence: TGTGCCAGTAGTAGAAGCCGGGACAGACGATTTCAACCCCTCCACTTT. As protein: CASSRSRDRRFQPLHF. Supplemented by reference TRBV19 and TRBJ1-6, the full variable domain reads DGGITQSPKYLFRKEGQNVTLSCEQNLNHDAMYWYRQDPGQGLRLIYYSQIVNDFQKGDIAEGYSVSREKKESFPLTVTSAQKNPTAFYLCASSRSRDRRFQPLHFGNGTRLTVT.

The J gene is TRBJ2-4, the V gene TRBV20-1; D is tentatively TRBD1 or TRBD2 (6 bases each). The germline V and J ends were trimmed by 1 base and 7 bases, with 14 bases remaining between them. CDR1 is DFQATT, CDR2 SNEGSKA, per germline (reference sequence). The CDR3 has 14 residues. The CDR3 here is CSARVPGAWNIQYF. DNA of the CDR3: TGCAGTGCTAGAGTGCCGGGGGCTTGGAACATTCAGTACTTC.